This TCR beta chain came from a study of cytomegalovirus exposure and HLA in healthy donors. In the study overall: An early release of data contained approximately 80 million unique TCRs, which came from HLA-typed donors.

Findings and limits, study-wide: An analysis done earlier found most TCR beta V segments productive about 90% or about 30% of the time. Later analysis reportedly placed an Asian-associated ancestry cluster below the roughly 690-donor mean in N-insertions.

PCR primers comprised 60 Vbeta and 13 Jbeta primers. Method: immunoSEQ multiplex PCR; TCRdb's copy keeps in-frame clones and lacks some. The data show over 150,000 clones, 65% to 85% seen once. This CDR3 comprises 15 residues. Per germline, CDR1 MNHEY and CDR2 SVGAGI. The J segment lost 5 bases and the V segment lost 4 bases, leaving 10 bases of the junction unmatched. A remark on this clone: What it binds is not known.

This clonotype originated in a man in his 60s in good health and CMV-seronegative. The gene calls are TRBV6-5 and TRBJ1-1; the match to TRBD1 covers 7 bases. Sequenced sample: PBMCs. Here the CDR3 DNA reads TGTGCCAGCAGTTTCGTAACCGCAGGGGGAACTGAAGCTTTCTTT. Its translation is CASSFVTAGGTEAFF.